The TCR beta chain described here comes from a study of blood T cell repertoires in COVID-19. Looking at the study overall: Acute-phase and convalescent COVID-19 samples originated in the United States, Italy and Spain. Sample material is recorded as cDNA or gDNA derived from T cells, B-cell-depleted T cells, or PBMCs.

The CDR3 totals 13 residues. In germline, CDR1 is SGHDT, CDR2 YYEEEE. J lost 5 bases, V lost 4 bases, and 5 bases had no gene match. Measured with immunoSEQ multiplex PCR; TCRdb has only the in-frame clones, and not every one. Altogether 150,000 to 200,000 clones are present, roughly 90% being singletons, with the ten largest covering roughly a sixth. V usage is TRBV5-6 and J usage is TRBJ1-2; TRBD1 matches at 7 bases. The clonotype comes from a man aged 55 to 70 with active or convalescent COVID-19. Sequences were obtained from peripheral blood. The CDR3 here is CASSVGQKYGYTF. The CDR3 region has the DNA TGTGCCAGCAGCGTGGGACAGAAGTATGGCTACACCTTC.